What follows are 11 T cell receptor beta chains derived from one specimen sequenced in a study of blood T cell repertoires in COVID-19. TCRdb's table, derived via immunoSEQ multiplex PCR, lists solely in-frame clones and lacks some. This repertoire shows some 76,000 clones, roughly nine tenths found once; its top ten account for under 20%. The sequencing input was peripheral blood. The receptors derive from an elderly man in a cohort sampled during active COVID-19.

The rearrangement uses TRBV28 and TRBJ2-7; the match to TRBD1 covers 8 bases. V lost 6 bases, J lost 5 bases, and 12 bases stayed unmatched. This CDR3 has 15 residues. The germline gives CDR1 MDHEN, CDR2 SYDVKM. The CDR3 bases are TGTGCCAGCAGCCGCGGACAGGGAAATTTCCACGAGCAGTACGTC. It is translated as CASSRGQGNFHEQYV.

This chain connects TRBV5-1 to TRBJ2-2; D unclear. Trimming removed 1 base from V and 2 bases from J, with 6 bases in between. CDR3 length: 14 amino acids. CDR1 is SGHRS, CDR2 YFSETQ, per germline. In nucleotides, the CDR3 is TGCGCCAGCAGCTTGCCTAGTAACACCGGGGAGCTGTTTTTT. Its translation: CASSLPSNTGELFF.

The V call is TRBV3-1 (or the pseudogene TRBV3-2), the J call TRBJ2-3; 9 bases are shared with TRBD2. Germline V gives CDR1 LGHDT, CDR2 YNNKEL (reference sequence). The CDR3 consists of 16 residues. V trimming: 1 base; J trimming: 1 base; junction bases outside the gene matches: 3. CDR3 region: CASSQGVAGGTDTQYF. In DNA form, the CDR3 reads TGTGCCAGCAGCCAAGGAGTAGCGGGGGGCACAGATACGCAGTATTTT.

This chain joins TRBV19 and TRBJ1-1; TRBD1 matches at 8 bases. The V and J ends lost 9 bases and 10 bases, in that order; junction bases with no gene match: 16. The CDR3 runs 14 residues. The germline V gene has CDR1 LNHDA and CDR2 SQIVND (reference sequence). CDR3 amino acids: CASRKGQASYVAFF. Here the CDR3 DNA reads TGTGCCAGCCGCAAGGGACAGGCTTCTTACGTAGCTTTCTTT.

The J gene is TRBJ2-5, the V gene TRBV7-6, with D possibly TRBD1 on 6 matching bases. V was trimmed by 5 bases and J by 3 bases, leaving 19 bases between them. The germline V gene has CDR1 SGHVS and CDR2 FNYEAQ. The CDR3 runs 16 residues. The CDR3 DNA is TGTGCCAGCAGCCAAAGCCCAGGGAAGGGGGAAGAGACCCAGTACTTC. This translates into CASSQSPGKGEETQYF.

This chain connects TRBV7-2 to TRBJ2-7, with 7 bases lining up with TRBD1. Germline V gene lookup returns CDR1 SGHTA and CDR2 FQGNSA. The junction had 5 bases not matched to a gene; V was cut back by 5 bases and J by 1 base. This CDR3 has 14 amino acids. The CDR3 DNA sequence: TGTGCCAGCAGCCAACAGGGGAATTCCTACGAGCAGTACTTC. Encoded protein: CASSQQGNSYEQYF. The whole variable domain, filled in from reference TRBV7-2 and TRBJ2-7, reads GAGVSQSPSNKVTEKGKDVELRCDPISGHTALYWYRQSLGQGLEFLIYFQGNSAPDKSGLPSDRFSAERTGGSVSTLTIQRTQQEDSAVYLCASSQQGNSYEQYFGPGTRLTVT.

This clone was detected a few times. The chain recombines TRBV5-3 with TRBJ1-5; 7 nucleotides line up with TRBD1. TRBV5-3 is marked as an open reading frame, function uncertain. Trimming removed 5 bases from V and 3 bases from J; junction bases left unmatched: 14. CDR3 size: 17 residues. The CDR3 DNA sequence: TGTGCCAGAAGACCAGGACAGGAGGGGGTTAACAATCAGCCCCAGCATTTT. This sequence encodes CARRPGQEGVNNQPQHF.

The V gene is TRBV5-1, the J gene TRBJ1-1, with D perhaps matching TRBD1 (5 bases). V lost 0 bases and J 2 bases, leaving 11 bases between the germline ends. In germline, CDR1 is SGHRS, CDR2 YFSETQ. This CDR3 comprises 15 residues. CDR3 DNA sequence: TGCGCCAGCAGCTTGGTCGGGGGGTCTAACACTGAAGCTTTCTTT. It is translated as CASSLVGGSNTEAFF.

The V and J genes are TRBV28 and TRBJ1-6; 10 bases fit TRBD1. The CDR3 contains 14 residues. Germline assignment: CDR1 MDHEN and CDR2 SYDVKM. V was pared by 6 bases and J by 11 bases, with 7 bases of the junction left unmatched. The CDR3 loop reads CASSAGQGFPPLHF. The CDR3 DNA reads TGTGCCAGCAGCGCGGGACAGGGGTTTCCACCCCTCCACTTT.

J is TRBJ2-3 and V is TRBV2; D gene unclear. V was clipped by 2 bases and J by 2 bases, with 11 bases between them. The CDR3 contains 15 residues. In germline, CDR1 is SNHLY, CDR2 FYNNEI. CDR3 in amino acids: CASSETRVYTDTQYF. DNA of the CDR3: TGTGCCAGCAGTGAAACTCGGGTGTACACAGATACGCAGTATTTT.

The V gene is TRBV5-1, the J gene TRBJ1-1; 7 bases are shared with TRBD1. The J segment lost 11 bases and the V segment lost 4 bases, leaving 5 bases of the junction unmatched. From germline, CDR1 is SGHRS and CDR2 YFSETQ. The CDR3 is 11 residues long. The CDR3 region is CASSHGQEAFF. The DNA of the CDR3 is TGCGCCAGCAGCCACGGACAGGAGGCTTTCTTT.